This T cell receptor (beta chain) emerged from a study of metastatic and nonmetastatic thyroid tumors. Study information: Malignant thyroid and benign thyroid patients provided blood and tumor or nodule tissue whose repertoires were compared.

TCRdb reanalyzed the PCR reads via MiXCR. The sample lists 34,000 or so clones; about 15% were seen once. Nobody among the patients had been given any treatment before thyroid surgery. This receptor was obtained from a female donor with papillary thyroid cancer or a benign thyroid nodule (not recorded which). Some clones in this sample may be carry-over from other donors' samples. Material: blood.

This chain's CDR3 is CASSVEGANSPLHF. The CDR3, as DNA: TGTGCCAGCAGCGTAGAAGGGGCGAACTCACCCCTCCACTTT. J is TRBJ1-6 and V is TRBV2, with D possibly matching TRBD1 (5 bases). CDR1 is SNHLY, CDR2 FYNNEI, per germline. V was trimmed by 6 bases and J by 10 bases, leaving 16 bases between them. This CDR3 has 14 amino acids.